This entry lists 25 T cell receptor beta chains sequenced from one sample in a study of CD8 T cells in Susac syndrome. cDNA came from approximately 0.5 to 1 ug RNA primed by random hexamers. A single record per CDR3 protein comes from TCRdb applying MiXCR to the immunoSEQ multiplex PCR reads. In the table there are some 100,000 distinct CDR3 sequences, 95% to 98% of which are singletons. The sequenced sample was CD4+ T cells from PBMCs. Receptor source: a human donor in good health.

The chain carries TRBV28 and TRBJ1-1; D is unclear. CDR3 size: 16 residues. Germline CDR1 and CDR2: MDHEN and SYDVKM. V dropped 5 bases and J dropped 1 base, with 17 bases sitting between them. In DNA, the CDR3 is TGTGCCAGCAGTGCTGTGACTGCCCGGGGGAACACTGAAGCTTTCTTT. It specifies CASSAVTARGNTEAFF.

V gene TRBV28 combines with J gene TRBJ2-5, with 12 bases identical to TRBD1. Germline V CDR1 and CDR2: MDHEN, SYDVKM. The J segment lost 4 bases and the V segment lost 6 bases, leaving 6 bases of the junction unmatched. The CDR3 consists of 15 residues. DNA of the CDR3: TGTGCCAGCAGGACCCGGGACAGGGGGCCAGAGACCCAGTACTTC. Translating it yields CASRTRDRGPETQYF.

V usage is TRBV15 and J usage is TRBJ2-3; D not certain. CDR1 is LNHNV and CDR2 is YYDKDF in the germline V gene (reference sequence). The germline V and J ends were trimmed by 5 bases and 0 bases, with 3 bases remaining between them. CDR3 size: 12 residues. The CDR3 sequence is CATSASTDTQYF. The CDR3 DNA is TGTGCCACCAGCGCTAGCACAGATACGCAGTATTTT.

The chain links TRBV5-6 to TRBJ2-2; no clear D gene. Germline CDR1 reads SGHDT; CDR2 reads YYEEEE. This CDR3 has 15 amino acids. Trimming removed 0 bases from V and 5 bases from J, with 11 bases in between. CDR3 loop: CASSLAPLLTGELFF. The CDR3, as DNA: TGTGCCAGCAGCTTGGCCCCACTCCTTACCGGGGAGCTGTTTTTT.

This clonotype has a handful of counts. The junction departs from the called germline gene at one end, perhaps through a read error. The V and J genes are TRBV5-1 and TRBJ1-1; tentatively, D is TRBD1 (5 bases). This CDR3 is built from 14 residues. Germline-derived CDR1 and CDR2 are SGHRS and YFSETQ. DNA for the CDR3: TGTGCCAGCAGTTTGGGAACAGGTAACACTGAAGCTTTCTTT. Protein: CASSLGTGNTEAFF.

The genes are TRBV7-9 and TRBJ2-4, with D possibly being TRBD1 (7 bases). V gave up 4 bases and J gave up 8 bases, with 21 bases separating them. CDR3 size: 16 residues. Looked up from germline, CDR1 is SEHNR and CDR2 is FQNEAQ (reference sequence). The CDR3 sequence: CASSSQTGARGDIQYF. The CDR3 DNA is TGTGCCAGCAGCTCGCAGACAGGCGCCAGGGGGGACATTCAGTACTTC.

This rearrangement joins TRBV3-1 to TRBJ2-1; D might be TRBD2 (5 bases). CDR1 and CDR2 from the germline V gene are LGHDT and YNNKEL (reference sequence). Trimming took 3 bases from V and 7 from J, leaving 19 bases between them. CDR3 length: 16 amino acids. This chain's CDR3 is CASSQGSYWLVNEQFF. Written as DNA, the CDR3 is TGTGCCAGCAGCCAGGGGAGCTATTGGTTAGTGAATGAGCAGTTCTTC.

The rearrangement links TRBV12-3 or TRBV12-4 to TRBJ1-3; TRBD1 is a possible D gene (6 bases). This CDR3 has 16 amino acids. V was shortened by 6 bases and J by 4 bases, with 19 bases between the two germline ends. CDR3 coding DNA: TGTGCCAGCAGGAAGCCCCGGGACAAGCCCGGAAACACCATATATTTT. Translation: CASRKPRDKPGNTIYF.

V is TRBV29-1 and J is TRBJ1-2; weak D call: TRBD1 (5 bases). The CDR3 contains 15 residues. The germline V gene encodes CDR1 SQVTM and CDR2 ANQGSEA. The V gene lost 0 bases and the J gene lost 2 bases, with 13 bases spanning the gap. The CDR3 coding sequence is TGCAGCGTTGAAGATGTCCGACAGAGGAACTATGGCTACACCTTC. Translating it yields CSVEDVRQRNYGYTF.

DNA for the CDR3: TGTGCCAGCAGCGTCGGGGGTGACATTCAGTACTTC. Amino acid sequence: CASSVGGDIQYF. The V gene is TRBV9, the J gene TRBJ2-4; maybe TRBD2 (6 bases). CDR1 is SGDLS and CDR2 is YYNGEE in the germline V gene. V shed 2 bases and J shed 8 bases, with 8 bases lying between them. There are 12 residues in the CDR3.

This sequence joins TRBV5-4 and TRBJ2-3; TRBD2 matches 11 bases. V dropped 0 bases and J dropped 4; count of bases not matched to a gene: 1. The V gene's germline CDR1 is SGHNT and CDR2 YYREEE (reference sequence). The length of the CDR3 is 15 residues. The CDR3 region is CASSLVLAGADTQYF. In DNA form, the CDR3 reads TGTGCCAGCAGCTTGGTACTAGCGGGAGCAGATACGCAGTATTTT.

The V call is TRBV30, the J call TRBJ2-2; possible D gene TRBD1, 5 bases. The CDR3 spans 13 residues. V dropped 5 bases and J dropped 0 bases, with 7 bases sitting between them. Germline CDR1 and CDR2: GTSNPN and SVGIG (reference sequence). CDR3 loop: CAWGAANTGELFF. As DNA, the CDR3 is TGTGCCTGGGGGGCTGCGAACACCGGGGAGCTGTTTTTT.

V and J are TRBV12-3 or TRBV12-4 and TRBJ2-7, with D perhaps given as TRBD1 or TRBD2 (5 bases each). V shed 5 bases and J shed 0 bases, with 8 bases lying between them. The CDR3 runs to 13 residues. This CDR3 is CASSRDGSYEQYF. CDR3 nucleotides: TGTGCCAGCAGTCGGGACGGCTCCTACGAGCAGTACTTC.

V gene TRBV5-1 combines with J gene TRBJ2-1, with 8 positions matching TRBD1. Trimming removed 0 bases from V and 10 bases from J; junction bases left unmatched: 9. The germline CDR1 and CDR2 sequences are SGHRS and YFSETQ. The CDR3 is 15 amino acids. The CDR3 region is CASSLAQGAAREQFF. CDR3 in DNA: TGCGCCAGCAGCTTGGCGCAGGGGGCAGCAAGGGAGCAGTTCTTC.

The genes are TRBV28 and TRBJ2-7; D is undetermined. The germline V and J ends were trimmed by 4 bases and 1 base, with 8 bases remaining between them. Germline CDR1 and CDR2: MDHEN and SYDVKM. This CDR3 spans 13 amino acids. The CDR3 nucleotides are TGTGCCAGCAGTTCTTGGCCGTCCTACGAGCAGTACTTC. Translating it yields CASSSWPSYEQYF.

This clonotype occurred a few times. CDR3 sequence (DNA): TGTGCCAGCAGTCCGGGACAGACTAATGAAAAACTGTTTTTT. Its translation is CASSPGQTNEKLFF. The chain links TRBV2 to TRBJ1-4, with 7 bases fitting TRBD1. The trim removed 5 bases at V and 2 bases at J, leaving 2 bases unmatched. This CDR3 contains 14 residues. CDR1 and CDR2 (germline): SNHLY, FYNNEI.

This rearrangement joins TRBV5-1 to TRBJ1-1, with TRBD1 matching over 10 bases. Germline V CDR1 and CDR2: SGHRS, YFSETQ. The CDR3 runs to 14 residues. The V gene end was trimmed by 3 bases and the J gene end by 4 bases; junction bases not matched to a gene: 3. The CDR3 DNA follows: TGCGCCAGCAGCTCGGGACAGGGGAGCACTGAAGCTTTCTTT. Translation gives CASSSGQGSTEAFF.

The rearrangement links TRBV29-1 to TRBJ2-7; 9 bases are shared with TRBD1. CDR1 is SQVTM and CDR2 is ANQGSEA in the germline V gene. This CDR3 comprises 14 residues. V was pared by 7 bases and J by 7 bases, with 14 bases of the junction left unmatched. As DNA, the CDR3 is TGCAGCGCAGGTCGGGACAGGGTATCGGGAGAGCAGTACTTC. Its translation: CSAGRDRVSGEQYF.

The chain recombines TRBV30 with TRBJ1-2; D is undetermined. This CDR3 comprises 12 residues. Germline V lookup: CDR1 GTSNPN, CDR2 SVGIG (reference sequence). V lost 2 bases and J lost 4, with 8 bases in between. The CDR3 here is CAWSTGSYGYTF. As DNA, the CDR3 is TGTGCCTGGAGTACGGGGAGCTATGGCTACACCTTC.

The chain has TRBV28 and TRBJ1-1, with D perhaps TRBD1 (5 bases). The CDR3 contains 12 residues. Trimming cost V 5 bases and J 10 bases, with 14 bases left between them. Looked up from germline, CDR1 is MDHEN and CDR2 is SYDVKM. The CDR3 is CASSVPQVRAFF. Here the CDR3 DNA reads TGTGCCAGCAGTGTACCACAGGTGAGAGCTTTCTTT.

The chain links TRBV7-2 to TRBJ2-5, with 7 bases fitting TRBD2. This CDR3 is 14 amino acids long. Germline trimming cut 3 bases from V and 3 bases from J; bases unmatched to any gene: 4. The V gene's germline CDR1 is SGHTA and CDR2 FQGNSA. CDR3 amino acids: CASSLWGGKETQYF. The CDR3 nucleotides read TGTGCCAGCAGCTTGTGGGGGGGGAAAGAGACCCAGTACTTC.

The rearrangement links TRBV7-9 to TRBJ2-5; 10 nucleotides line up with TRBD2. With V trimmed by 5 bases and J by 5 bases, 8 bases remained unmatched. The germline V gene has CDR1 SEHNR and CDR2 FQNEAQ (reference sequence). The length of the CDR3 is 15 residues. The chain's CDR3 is CASSPSGGALETQYF. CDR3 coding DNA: TGTGCCAGCAGCCCAAGCGGGGGGGCGTTGGAGACCCAGTACTTC.

CDR3 nucleotides: TGTGCCAGCAGGCTCGGGACAGGGGTGACAGATACGCAGTATTTT. This encodes CASRLGTGVTDTQYF. The chain carries TRBV27 and TRBJ2-3, with 10 bases lining up with TRBD1. V lost 6 bases to trimming and J lost 3 bases; unmatched junction nucleotides: 6. The CDR3 length is 15 residues. Germline V gene lookup returns CDR1 MNHEY and CDR2 SMNVEV (reference sequence).

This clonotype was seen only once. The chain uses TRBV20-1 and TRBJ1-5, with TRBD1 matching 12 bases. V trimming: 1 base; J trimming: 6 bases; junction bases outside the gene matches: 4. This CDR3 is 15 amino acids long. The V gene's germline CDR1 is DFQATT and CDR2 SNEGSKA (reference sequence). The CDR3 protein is CSARGGGQGAQPQHF. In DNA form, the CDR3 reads TGCAGTGCTAGAGGAGGGGGACAGGGGGCTCAGCCCCAGCATTTT.

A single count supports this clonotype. CDR3 in amino acids: CASSLTRGLYEQYF. The CDR3, as DNA: TGTGCCAGCAGTTTAACCAGGGGACTTTACGAGCAGTACTTC. J is TRBJ2-7 and V is TRBV6-5; perhaps D is TRBD1 or TRBD2 (6 bases each). V dropped 4 bases and J dropped 4 bases, with 14 bases sitting between them. The CDR3 totals 14 residues. CDR1 is MNHEY and CDR2 is SVGAGI in the germline V gene.